The clone carrying this TCR beta chain was counted a few times. The antigen is not known. Each PCR replicate from the sorted subsets contained about 200 ng DNA, which is 30,000 or so T cell genomes. The repertoire was sequenced with immunoSEQ multiplex PCR; TCRdb's copy has only in-frame clones and lacks some. The table lists millions of clones, 90% to 95% of them singletons. These data come from a study of shared clonotypes between healthy human individuals. CD4+ cells underwent separation, giving CD45RA+ naive and CD45RA-negative memory subsets. Findings and caveats of the study: Non-shared clonotypes had lower generation probabilities than clonotypes shared by all four sorted-subset donors.

The material sequenced was naive CD4+ T cells from PBMCs. The sample's subset: CD45RA+ positively selected. The sequence derives from a man aged 18 to 30 in good health. Some clones in this sample may be carry-over from other donors' samples.

CDR3 protein: CASSLWGQPQHF. CDR3 DNA: TGTGCCAGCAGTTTATGGGGCCAGCCCCAGCATTTT. The rearrangement links TRBV27 to TRBJ1-5; possible D gene TRBD1, 5 bases. V was clipped by 1 base and J by 7 bases, with 5 bases between them. This CDR3 is built from 12 residues. Germline loops: CDR1 MNHEY, CDR2 SMNVEV (reference sequence).